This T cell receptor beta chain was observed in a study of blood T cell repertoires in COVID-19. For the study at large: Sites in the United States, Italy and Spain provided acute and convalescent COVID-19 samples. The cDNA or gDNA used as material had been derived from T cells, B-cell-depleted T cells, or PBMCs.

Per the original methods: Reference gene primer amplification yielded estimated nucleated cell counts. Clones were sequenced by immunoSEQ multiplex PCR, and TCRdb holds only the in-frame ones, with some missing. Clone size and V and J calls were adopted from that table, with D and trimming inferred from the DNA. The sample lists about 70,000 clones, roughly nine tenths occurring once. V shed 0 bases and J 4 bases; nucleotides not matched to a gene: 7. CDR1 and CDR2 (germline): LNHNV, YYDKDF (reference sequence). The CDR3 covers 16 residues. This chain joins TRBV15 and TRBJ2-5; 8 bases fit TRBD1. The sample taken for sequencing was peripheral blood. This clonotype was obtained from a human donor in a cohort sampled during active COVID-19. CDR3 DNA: TGTGCCACCAGCAGAGATCCTCAGGGGGCGGGAGAGACCCAGTACTTC. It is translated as CATSRDPQGAGETQYF.